This T cell receptor (beta chain) was recovered during a study of T-cell memory formation after mild COVID-19. Study at large: TCR clustering was largely donor specific. Overall study results and limits: Shrinking CD4+ clones were chiefly CM and EM; CD8+ ones were chiefly EMRA.

5'RACE with constant-segment primers yielded barcoded, UMI-tagged TCR alpha and TCR beta cDNA libraries. TCRdb reprocessed the 5' RACE reads via MiXCR and lists one record per CDR3 protein. This sample has approximately 490,000 distinct CDR3 sequences, with roughly 20% found just once. This clonotype was detected ten times or more. Its antigen is not known. Germline V gene sequence: CDR1 KGHSH, CDR2 LQKENI. V shed 0 bases, J shed 2 bases, and the junction held 4 bases outside the gene matches. The CDR3 covers 16 residues. The sequence was obtained from an adult woman who had mild COVID-19 (a few samples of this study predate the infection). Cell type and time point are not known. Sequenced material: PBMCs or a T cell subset sorted from them (not recorded which). The V gene is TRBV18, the J gene TRBJ2-3, with 8 bases lining up with TRBD1. CDR3 bases: TGTGCCAGCTCACCACCCGACAGGGGATTCACAGATACGCAGTATTTT. Its protein product is CASSPPDRGFTDTQYF.